This T cell receptor beta chain derives from a study of sequential checkpoint blockade in melanoma. Study-level background: Each arm's sequence ended with maintenance nivolumab. Twenty-two patients had matched tumor biopsies before treatment and at week 13 after nivolumab or ipilimumab alone. Study-wide points: About 30 times likelier clinical benefit followed increased tumor T-cell fraction and clonality.

To note about this clone: The antigen remains undetermined.

Germline assignment: CDR1 MNHGY and CDR2 SAAAGT. Trimming took 6 bases from V and 3 from J, leaving 15 bases between them. This CDR3 contains 14 residues. TCRdb's copy holds only in-frame clones and misses some; the assay was immunoSEQ multiplex PCR. The data hold about 13,000 clones, with 25% to 30% observed a single time. The treatment denotes: randomized to nivolumab then ipilimumab (arm A) or the reverse (arm B). None of the patients previously received DNA-damaging chemotherapy. The TCR comes from a human donor with melanoma. The chain carries TRBV6-8 and TRBJ2-7, with D perhaps TRBD2 (6 bases). The input for sequencing was tumor tissue (inferred from file names), taken from a patient given nivolumab and ipilimumab in sequence. This CDR3 is CASSHGTPIYEQYF. The CDR3 region has the DNA TGTGCCAGCAGCCACGGGACTCCCATCTACGAGCAGTACTTC.